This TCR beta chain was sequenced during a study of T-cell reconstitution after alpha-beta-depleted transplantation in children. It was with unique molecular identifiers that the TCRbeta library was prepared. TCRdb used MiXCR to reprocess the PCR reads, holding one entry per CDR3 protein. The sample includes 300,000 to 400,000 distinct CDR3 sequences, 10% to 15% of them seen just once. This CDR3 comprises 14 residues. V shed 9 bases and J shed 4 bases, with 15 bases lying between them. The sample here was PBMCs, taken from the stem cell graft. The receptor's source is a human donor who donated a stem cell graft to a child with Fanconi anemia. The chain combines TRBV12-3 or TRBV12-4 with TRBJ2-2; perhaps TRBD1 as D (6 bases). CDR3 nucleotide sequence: TGTGCCAGTGTGGGGCAGGGGCCCACCGGGGAGCTGTTTTTT. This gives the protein CASVGQGPTGELFF.